The sequence of this T cell receptor beta chain was determined in a study of early T cells in non-severe SARS-CoV-2 infection. The CDR3 sequence is 14 residues long. V was clipped by 6 bases and J by 5 bases; unmatched bases: 9. Germline values: CDR1 MDHEN, CDR2 SYDVKM. TCRdb redid the calling of the 5' RACE reads with MiXCR, one entry per CDR3 protein. The sample gives approximately 76,000 distinct CDR3 sequences, approximately 12% of which show up once; roughly 1.2% is in the top ten. This clonotype was counted a few times. The sequence was obtained from an adult who was a healthcare worker with PCR-confirmed SARS-CoV-2 infection or an uninfected control (not recorded which). The chain employs TRBV28 and TRBJ2-7; TRBD1 matches 8 bases. Sequenced sample: whole blood. CDR3 protein: CASSPDREDHEQYF. The DNA of the CDR3 is TGTGCCAGCAGCCCGGACAGGGAGGACCACGAGCAGTACTTC.